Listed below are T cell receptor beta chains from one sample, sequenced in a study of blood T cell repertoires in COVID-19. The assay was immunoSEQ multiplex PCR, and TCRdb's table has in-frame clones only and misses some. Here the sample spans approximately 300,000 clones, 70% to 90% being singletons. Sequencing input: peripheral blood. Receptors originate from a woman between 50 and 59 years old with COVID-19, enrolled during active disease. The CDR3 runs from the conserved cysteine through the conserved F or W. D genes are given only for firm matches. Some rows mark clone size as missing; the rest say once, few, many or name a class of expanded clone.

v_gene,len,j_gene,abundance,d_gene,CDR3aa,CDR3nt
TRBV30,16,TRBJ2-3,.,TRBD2,CAWSRGSGGGTDTQYF,TGTGCCTGGAGTAGAGGTTCGGGAGGAGGTACAGATACGCAGTATTTT
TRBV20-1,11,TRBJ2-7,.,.,CSASSGYEQYF,TGCAGTGCTAGCTCGGGGTACGAGCAGTACTTC
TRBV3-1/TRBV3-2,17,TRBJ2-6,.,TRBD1,CASSHGQGAPGANVLTF,TGTGCCAGCAGCCATGGACAGGGGGCGCCTGGGGCCAACGTCCTGACTTTC
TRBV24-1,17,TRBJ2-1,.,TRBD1,CATSDFRGTGSNNEQFF,TGTGCCACCAGTGATTTTAGGGGGACAGGGTCTAACAATGAGCAGTTCTTC
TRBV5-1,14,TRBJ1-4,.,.,CASSLTPGGEKLFF,TGCGCCAGCAGCCTCACACCGGGGGGCGAAAAACTGTTTTTT
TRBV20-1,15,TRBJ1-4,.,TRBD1,CSASRGQAAGKKLFF,TGCAGTGCCAGTAGGGGACAGGCGGCTGGAAAAAAACTGTTTTTT
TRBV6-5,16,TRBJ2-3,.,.,CASSSPPGLSTDTQYF,TGTGCCAGCAGTTCCCCACCCGGACTGAGCACAGATACGCAGTATTTT
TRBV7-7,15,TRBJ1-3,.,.,CASSLGPEGGNTIYF,TGTGCTAGCAGCTTAGGCCCCGAGGGAGGAAACACCATATATTTT
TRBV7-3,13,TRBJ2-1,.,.,CASSLSHGGEQFF,TGTGCCAGCAGCTTATCGCACGGAGGGGAGCAGTTCTTC
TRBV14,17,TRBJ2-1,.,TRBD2,CASSQWGAGGPYNEQFF,TGTGCCAGCAGCCAATGGGGAGCGGGAGGACCCTACAATGAGCAGTTCTTC
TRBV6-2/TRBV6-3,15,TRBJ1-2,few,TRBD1,CASSSPDRLSYGYTF,TGTGCCAGCAGTTCCCCGGACAGGCTATCCTATGGCTACACCTTC
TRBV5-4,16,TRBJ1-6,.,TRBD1,CASSGWTGGHNSPLHF,TGTGCCAGCAGCGGGTGGACAGGGGGCCATAATTCACCCCTCCACTTT
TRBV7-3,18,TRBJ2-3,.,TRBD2,CASSLTPFGAGESDTQYF,TGTGCCAGCAGCTTAACTCCCTTTGGGGCGGGAGAATCAGATACGCAGTATTTT
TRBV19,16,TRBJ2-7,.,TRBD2,CASSIKAGGPHDEQYF,TGTGCCAGTAGTATAAAGGCGGGAGGGCCCCATGACGAGCAGTACTTC
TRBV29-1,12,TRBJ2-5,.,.,CSVRTDQETQYF,TGCAGCGTCCGGACAGACCAAGAGACCCAGTACTTC
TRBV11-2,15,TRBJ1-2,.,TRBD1,CASSIHRGDVYGYTF,TGTGCCAGCAGCATACACAGGGGCGATGTCTATGGCTACACCTTC
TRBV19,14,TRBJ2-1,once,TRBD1,CASSLGTGVYEQFF,TGTGCCAGTAGCCTAGGGACAGGGGTCTATGAGCAGTTCTTC
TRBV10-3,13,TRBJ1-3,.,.,CAIGISSGNTIYF,TGTGCCATCGGTATTAGCTCTGGAAACACCATATATTTT
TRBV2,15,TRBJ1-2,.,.,CASTKEAVRPGGYTF,TGTGCCAGCACCAAGGAGGCAGTACGGCCTGGTGGCTACACCTTC
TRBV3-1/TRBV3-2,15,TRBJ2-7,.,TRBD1,CASSQPGRQGDEQYF,TGTGCCAGCAGCCAACCCGGTAGACAGGGGGACGAGCAGTACTTC
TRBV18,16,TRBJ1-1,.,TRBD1,CASSPADRGRETEAFF,TGTGCCAGCTCACCAGCCGACAGGGGGCGAGAAACTGAAGCTTTCTTT
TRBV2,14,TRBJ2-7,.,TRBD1,CASRGDRGVHEQYF,TGTGCCAGCAGGGGGGACAGGGGGGTTCACGAGCAGTACTTC
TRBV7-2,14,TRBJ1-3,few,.,CASSSRVAGNTIYF,TGTGCCAGCAGCTCCAGGGTGGCTGGAAACACCATATATTTT
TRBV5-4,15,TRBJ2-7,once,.,CASSSRTEPNYEQYF,TGTGCCAGCAGCTCCCGGACAGAACCCAACTACGAGCAGTACTTC
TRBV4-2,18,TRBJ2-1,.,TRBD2,CASSSGGLALSSYNEQFF,TGTGCCAGCAGCTCCGGCGGACTAGCCCTAAGCTCCTACAATGAGCAGTTCTTC